What follows describes a single T cell receptor beta chain. From blood CD8+ and CD4+ T cells, TCR beta sequences were generated. Purification of the CD8+ and CD4+ T cells relied on negative isolation, and TEMRA cells underwent FACS enrichment. Reverse transcription of 0.5 to 1 ug RNA was performed with random hexamers. TCR beta CDR3 was amplified by immunoSEQ covering 54 Vbeta and 13 Jbeta. Via MiXCR, TCRdb re-called the immunoSEQ multiplex PCR reads, giving one row per CDR3 protein. Of fewer than 150,000 distinct CDR3 sequences listed, around 91% were seen once; the top ten hold around 0.24%. This sample is part of a study of CD8 T cells in Susac syndrome. J was trimmed by 7 bases and V by 7 bases; bases with no gene match: 20. Looked up from germline, CDR1 is SQVTM and CDR2 is ANQGSEA. The CDR3 has 17 residues.

This chain uses TRBV29-1 with TRBJ2-1; TRBD2 matches at 9 bases. This clonotype was obtained from a human donor with multiple sclerosis. Material for sequencing was CD8+ T cells from PBMCs. CDR3 sequence (DNA): TGCAGCGCCCCCGGGACATTAGCGGGAGTGTCCGATAATGAGCAGTTCTTC. This gives the protein CSAPGTLAGVSDNEQFF.